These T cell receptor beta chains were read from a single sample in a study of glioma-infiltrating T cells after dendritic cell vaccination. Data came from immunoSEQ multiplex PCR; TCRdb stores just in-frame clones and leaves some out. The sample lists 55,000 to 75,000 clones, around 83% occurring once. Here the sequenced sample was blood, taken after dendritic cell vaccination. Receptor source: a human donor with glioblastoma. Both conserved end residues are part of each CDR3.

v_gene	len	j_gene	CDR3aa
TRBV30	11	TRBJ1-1	CVGERNTEAFF
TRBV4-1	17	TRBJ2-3	CASRLRLLAGATDTQYF
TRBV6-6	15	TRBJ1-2	CASSYSSGLTYGYTF
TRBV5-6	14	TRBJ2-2	CASSSLSGTGELFF
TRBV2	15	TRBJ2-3	CASKYSGAMGDTQYF
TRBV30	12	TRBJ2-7	CAWSYGSYEQYF
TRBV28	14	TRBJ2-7	CASSERSNSYEQYF
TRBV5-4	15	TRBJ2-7	CASSVARQGNYEQYF
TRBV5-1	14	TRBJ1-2	CASSPSTGEDGYTF
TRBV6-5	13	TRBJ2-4	CASSTGGVNIQYF
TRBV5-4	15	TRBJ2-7	CASSQAGRGAREQYF
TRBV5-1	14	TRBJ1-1	CATSLGALNTEAFF
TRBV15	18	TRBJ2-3	CATSRGDRGGQGWNTQYF
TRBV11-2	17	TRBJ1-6	CASSPVGTQGVNSPLHF
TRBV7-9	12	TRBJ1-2	CASSLAGGDYTF
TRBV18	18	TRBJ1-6	CASSPPLGPSSYNSPLHF
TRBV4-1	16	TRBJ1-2	CASSPTGAPLFYGYTF
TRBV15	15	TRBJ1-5	CATSTIWSGNQPQHF
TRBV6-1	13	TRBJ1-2	CASIRDSNYGYTF
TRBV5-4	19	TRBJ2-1	CASSPPLGLAGGHYNEQFF
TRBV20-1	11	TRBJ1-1	CSAYRGRMAFF
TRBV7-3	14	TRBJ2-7	CASSLGQGEDEQYF
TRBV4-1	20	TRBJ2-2	CASSQVRRSGLAGYTGELFF
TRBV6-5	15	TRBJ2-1	CASSPIAFSDNEQFF
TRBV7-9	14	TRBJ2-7	CASSLTTGAGEQYF
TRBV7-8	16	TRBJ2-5	CASSFRRQGRGETQYF
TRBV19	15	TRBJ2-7	CASSGTSGGTYEQYF
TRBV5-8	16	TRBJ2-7	CASSLAGGGLSYEQYF
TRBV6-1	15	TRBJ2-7	CASGSGPGSVYEQYF
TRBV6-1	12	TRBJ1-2	CASSGDSDGYTF
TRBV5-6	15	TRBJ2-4	CASSFRGWGEDIQYF
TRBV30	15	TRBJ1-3	CAWSEKSATGLPIYF
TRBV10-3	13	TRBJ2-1	CAISGLGDNEQFF
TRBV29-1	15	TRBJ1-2	CSVGTRAVPNYGYTF
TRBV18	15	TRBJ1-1	CASSPTGGKGTEAFF
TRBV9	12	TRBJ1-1	CASAFGNTEAFF
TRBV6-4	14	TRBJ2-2	CASSGVLNTGELFF
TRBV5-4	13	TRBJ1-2	CASSLADNYGYTF
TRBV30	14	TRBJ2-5	CAWRRAGDQETQYF
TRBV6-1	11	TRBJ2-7	CATFGLFGQYF
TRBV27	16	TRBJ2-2	CASSPGVGRSTGELFF
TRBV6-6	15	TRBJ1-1	CASSYTTGADTEAFF
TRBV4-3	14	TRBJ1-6	CASSHGQYNSPLHF
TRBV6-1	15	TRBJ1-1	CASSQGYRGDTEAFF
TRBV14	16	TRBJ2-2	CASSQVYRGSTGELFF
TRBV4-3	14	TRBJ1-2	CASSQGTANYGYTF
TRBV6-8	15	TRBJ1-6	CASSLNRGFNSPLHF
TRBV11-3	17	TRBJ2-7	CASSLGPGQGSLYEQYF
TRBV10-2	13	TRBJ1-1	CASSDPRGIEAFF
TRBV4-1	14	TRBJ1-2	CASSQEDRGNGYTF
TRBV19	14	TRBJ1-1	CASRFQPRDTEAFF
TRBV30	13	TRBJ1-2	CAWSVLRAYGYTF